These T cell receptor beta chains were read from a single sample in a study of blood T cell repertoires in COVID-19. Assay used: immunoSEQ multiplex PCR; TCRdb lists only in-frame clones, some missing. The table shows under 30,000 clones, with roughly 80% occurring only once. The sequenced material came from peripheral blood. These receptors were taken from a human donor in a cohort sampled during active COVID-19. The CDR3 runs from the conserved cysteine through the conserved F or W. Fields, in order: J gene, V gene, clone size, D gene, CDR3 DNA, CDR3 protein. The D gene is left open where the match is weak. Clone size is shown for a subset of rows, as once, few, many or a class of expanded clone.

j_call: TRBJ1-6
v_call: TRBV28
clone_size: .
d_call: TRBD1
cdr3_nt: TGTGCCAGCAGTTTTCCCCGGGACAGGGGCTATAATTCACCCCTCCACTTT
cdr3_aa: CASSFPRDRGYNSPLHF

j_call: TRBJ1-1
v_call: TRBV10-3
clone_size: once
d_call: TRBD1
cdr3_nt: TGTGCCATCAAAAAACACCCTTGGGACAGGTACTCGAACACTGAAGCTTTCTTT
cdr3_aa: CAIKKHPWDRYSNTEAFF

j_call: TRBJ2-2
v_call: TRBV5-1
clone_size: .
d_call: TRBD2
cdr3_nt: TGCGCCAGCAGCTTGATAGCGGGGGGCCCCACCGGGGAGCTGTTTTTT
cdr3_aa: CASSLIAGGPTGELFF

j_call: TRBJ2-5
v_call: TRBV11-3
clone_size: .
d_call: .
cdr3_nt: TGTGCCAGCAGCAGGGGACCGGGAGAGGAGACCCAGTACTTC
cdr3_aa: CASSRGPGEETQYF

j_call: TRBJ2-1
v_call: TRBV25-1
clone_size: few
d_call: TRBD2
cdr3_nt: TGTGCCAGCAGTAGGAGCGGGGGGAGGGATGAGCAGTTCTTC
cdr3_aa: CASSRSGGRDEQFF

j_call: TRBJ2-1
v_call: TRBV28
clone_size: few
d_call: .
cdr3_nt: TGTGCCAGCAGTATATGGAGTGAGCAGTTCTTC
cdr3_aa: CASSIWSEQFF

j_call: TRBJ2-3
v_call: TRBV3-1/TRBV3-2
clone_size: .
d_call: TRBD2
cdr3_nt: TGTGCCAGCAGTCATCTAGCGGGAGAAGGAGATACGCAGTATTTT
cdr3_aa: CASSHLAGEGDTQYF

j_call: TRBJ2-3
v_call: TRBV5-4
clone_size: .
d_call: .
cdr3_nt: TGTGCCAGCAGCTTTTCCCCTAGTACGCCAGATACGCAGTATTTT
cdr3_aa: CASSFSPSTPDTQYF

j_call: TRBJ2-1
v_call: TRBV19
clone_size: .
d_call: TRBD2
cdr3_nt: TGTGCCAGTACCCCCCTAGCGGGGAGGGATGAGCAGTTCTTC
cdr3_aa: CASTPLAGRDEQFF

j_call: TRBJ1-1
v_call: TRBV3-1/TRBV3-2
clone_size: .
d_call: TRBD1
cdr3_nt: TGTGCCAGCAGCCAAGAGGGGGGCAGGGGGCTAGGGAACACTGAAGCTTTCTTT
cdr3_aa: CASSQEGGRGLGNTEAFF

j_call: TRBJ2-3
v_call: TRBV4-1
clone_size: .
d_call: .
cdr3_nt: TGCGCCAGCAGCCCCCCTAGCACAGATACGCAGTATTTT
cdr3_aa: CASSPPSTDTQYF

j_call: TRBJ2-5
v_call: TRBV27
clone_size: .
d_call: TRBD2
cdr3_nt: TGTGCCAGCAGAACTAGGACTAGCGGGAACCAAGAGACCCAGTACTTC
cdr3_aa: CASRTRTSGNQETQYF

j_call: TRBJ2-5
v_call: TRBV6-5
clone_size: .
d_call: .
cdr3_nt: TGTGCCAGCAGTCCCGGTTTAGAGACCCAGTACTTC
cdr3_aa: CASSPGLETQYF

j_call: TRBJ2-7
v_call: TRBV5-1
clone_size: .
d_call: .
cdr3_nt: TGCGCCAGCAGAGAGGGTACAGGGCCGGGCGAGCAGTACTTC
cdr3_aa: CASREGTGPGEQYF

j_call: TRBJ2-7
v_call: TRBV29-1
clone_size: .
d_call: .
cdr3_nt: TGCAGCGTTGGGACAGGGAGGGTTTACGAGCAGTACTTC
cdr3_aa: CSVGTGRVYEQYF

j_call: TRBJ1-5
v_call: TRBV10-2
clone_size: .
d_call: .
cdr3_nt: TGCGCCAGCAGTGCTGCTAATAGCAATCAGCCCCAGCATTTT
cdr3_aa: CASSAANSNQPQHF

j_call: TRBJ2-7
v_call: TRBV20-1
clone_size: .
d_call: .
cdr3_nt: TGCAGTGCTAGTGGCCGGGACTTAACCTCCTACGAGCAGTACTTC
cdr3_aa: CSASGRDLTSYEQYF

j_call: TRBJ2-2
v_call: TRBV19
clone_size: .
d_call: TRBD2
cdr3_nt: TGTGCCAGCCTGCACAAAGTAGCGGGCACCGGGGAGCTGTTTTTT
cdr3_aa: CASLHKVAGTGELFF

j_call: TRBJ2-1
v_call: TRBV4-1
clone_size: .
d_call: TRBD2
cdr3_nt: TGCGCCAGCAGCCAAGAGTCACTAGCGGGGGGGGGCGATGAGCAGTTCTTC
cdr3_aa: CASSQESLAGGGDEQFF

j_call: TRBJ1-1
v_call: TRBV6-6
clone_size: .
d_call: TRBD1
cdr3_nt: TGTGCCAGCAGTACCAGGGGGAGTAAAGCGAACACTGAAGCTTTCTTT
cdr3_aa: CASSTRGSKANTEAFF

j_call: TRBJ1-6
v_call: TRBV2
clone_size: .
d_call: TRBD1
cdr3_nt: TGTGCCAGCAGCGGGACAGGCCGTATGAATTCACCCCTCCACTTT
cdr3_aa: CASSGTGRMNSPLHF

j_call: TRBJ1-5
v_call: TRBV5-1
clone_size: .
d_call: TRBD1
cdr3_nt: TGCGCCAGCACCCCAGAGGGACAGGGTCTAGTTCAGCCCCAGCATTTT
cdr3_aa: CASTPEGQGLVQPQHF

j_call: TRBJ1-5
v_call: TRBV19
clone_size: .
d_call: TRBD1
cdr3_nt: TGTGCCAGTAGTTTCCCTCCGGGACAGGGGGCTCGGAGGGGTAATCAGCCCCAGCATTTT
cdr3_aa: CASSFPPGQGARRGNQPQHF

j_call: TRBJ2-3
v_call: TRBV28
clone_size: .
d_call: TRBD2
cdr3_nt: TGTGCCAGCCGCCCCCCGGGAGGGACAGATACGCAGTATTTT
cdr3_aa: CASRPPGGTDTQYF

j_call: TRBJ1-1
v_call: TRBV11-2
clone_size: .
d_call: TRBD1
cdr3_nt: TGTGCCAGCAGCAGCGGACAGGACACTGAAGCTTTCTTT
cdr3_aa: CASSSGQDTEAFF

j_call: TRBJ1-6
v_call: TRBV2
clone_size: few
d_call: .
cdr3_nt: TGTGCCAGCAGCCCCGAGGCGGAACCCTATAATTCACCCCTCCACTTT
cdr3_aa: CASSPEAEPYNSPLHF

j_call: TRBJ2-3
v_call: TRBV29-1
clone_size: .
d_call: TRBD1
cdr3_nt: TGCAGCGTTCGGCAGGGGGCGGGGGATACGCAGTATTTT
cdr3_aa: CSVRQGAGDTQYF

j_call: TRBJ2-2
v_call: TRBV10-3
clone_size: .
d_call: TRBD1
cdr3_nt: TGTGCCATCAGTGACGGCAGGGGGTCCACCGGGGAGCTGTTTTTT
cdr3_aa: CAISDGRGSTGELFF

j_call: TRBJ2-3
v_call: TRBV3-1/TRBV3-2
clone_size: .
d_call: TRBD2
cdr3_nt: TGTGCCAGCAGCCTTCCAGCGGGAGGACACCACGATACGCAGTATTTT
cdr3_aa: CASSLPAGGHHDTQYF

j_call: TRBJ1-2
v_call: TRBV19
clone_size: once
d_call: .
cdr3_nt: TGTGCCAGTAAAACAAATAACTATGGCTACACCTTC
cdr3_aa: CASKTNNYGYTF

j_call: TRBJ1-1
v_call: TRBV27
clone_size: once
d_call: .
cdr3_nt: TGTGCCAGCAGTTTAGCAGGGAAGAACACTGAAGCTTTCTTT
cdr3_aa: CASSLAGKNTEAFF

j_call: TRBJ2-3
v_call: TRBV6-2/TRBV6-3
clone_size: .
d_call: TRBD2
cdr3_nt: TGTGCCAGCAGTTTTAGCGGGAGGGAGACAGATACGCAGTATTTT
cdr3_aa: CASSFSGRETDTQYF

j_call: TRBJ1-6
v_call: TRBV5-1
clone_size: .
d_call: .
cdr3_nt: TGCGCCAGCAGCTTGGGAACGGGACAAATTAATTCACCCCTCCACTTT
cdr3_aa: CASSLGTGQINSPLHF

j_call: TRBJ2-1
v_call: TRBV27
clone_size: .
d_call: .
cdr3_nt: TGTGCCAGCAGTCTAACAGGAGTCAATGAGCAGTTCTTC
cdr3_aa: CASSLTGVNEQFF

j_call: TRBJ2-1
v_call: TRBV9
clone_size: few
d_call: TRBD2
cdr3_nt: TGTGCCAGCAGCGTAGCTAGCGGGGCCTACAATGAGCAGTTCTTC
cdr3_aa: CASSVASGAYNEQFF